This T cell receptor beta chain is drawn from a study of shared clonotypes between healthy human individuals. Study information: Three plates were used per donor for CD4 naive, three for CD4 memory, two for CD8 naive and one for CD8 memory.

V dropped 2 bases and J dropped 2 bases, with 3 bases sitting between them. The germline gives CDR1 SGHAT, CDR2 FQNNGV. The CDR3 totals 12 residues. Comments on this clone: Other DNA sequences in this specimen translate into the identical CDR3.

Repertoires were generated with immunoSEQ multiplex PCR, while TCRdb's copy carries only in-frame clones and drops some. The table records approximately 530,000 clones, roughly 95% of them present only once. The receptor comes from a woman aged 30 to 39 in good health. Sequencing was carried out using naive CD4+ T cells sorted from blood. Stated subset: CD45RA+ positively selected. The rearrangement joins TRBV11-2 to TRBJ2-5; no definite D call. The CDR3 is CASSLTQETQYF. The CDR3 DNA sequence: TGTGCCAGCAGCTTAACACAAGAGACCCAGTACTTC.